In this sample, the clone carrying this TCR beta chain turned up a few times. The sample comes from a study of cytomegalovirus exposure and HLA in healthy donors. With 60 Vbeta and 13 Jbeta primers, the PCR was carried out. TCRdb's copy holds only in-frame clones and misses some; the assay was immunoSEQ multiplex PCR. The table includes more than 150,000 clones, around 85% detected once. The CDR3 has 12 residues. The V end was cut by 6 bases, the J end by 8 bases, with 14 bases between. Germline CDR1 and CDR2: SGDLS and YYNGEE. Sequenced material: PBMCs. The chain employs TRBV9 and TRBJ1-2, with D tentatively TRBD1 (6 bases). This receptor was identified in a man aged 45-60 years in good health and CMV-seronegative. CDR3 sequence: CASNREAKGYTF. In DNA form, the CDR3 reads TGTGCCAGCAACAGGGAAGCGAAGGGCTACACCTTC. The full variable domain, with the rest looked up from reference TRBV9 and TRBJ1-2, is DSGVTQTPKHLITATGQRVTLRCSPRSGDLSVYWYQQSLDQGLQFLIQYYNGEERAKGNILERFSAQQFPDLHSELNLSSLELGDSALYFCASNREAKGYTFGSGTRLTVV.